The T cell receptor beta chain described here comes from a study of OX40 agonist ivuxolimab in advanced cancers. In the study overall: Previous treatment with anti-PD-1, anti-PD-L1 or anti-CTLA-4 therapy was allowed; 35% to 50% had received some.

In the case of this clone: The antigen remains unidentified.

This CDR3 has 16 residues. V gave up 5 bases and J gave up 7 bases, with 23 bases separating them. Per germline, CDR1 LNHDA and CDR2 SQIVND (reference sequence). Study results and limitations: On average, CD8+ T cells had more expanded clones than CD4+.

Generated by immunoSEQ multiplex PCR, the TCRdb table keeps only in-frame clones and is missing some. The sample carries about 74,000 clones, less than 90% recorded once. This receptor was taken from an adult with an advanced solid tumor such as melanoma, head and neck, liver or kidney cancer. The source material was CD4+ or CD8+ T cells sorted from blood, sampled in a trial of the OX40 agonist ivuxolimab. The V call is TRBV19, the J call TRBJ1-2; the D gene is possibly TRBD1 (6 bases). Written as DNA, the CDR3 is TGTGCCAGTAGTCCCCGGGGAGGGGGGAGTTCTGGTGGCTACACCTTC. It specifies CASSPRGGGSSGGYTF.